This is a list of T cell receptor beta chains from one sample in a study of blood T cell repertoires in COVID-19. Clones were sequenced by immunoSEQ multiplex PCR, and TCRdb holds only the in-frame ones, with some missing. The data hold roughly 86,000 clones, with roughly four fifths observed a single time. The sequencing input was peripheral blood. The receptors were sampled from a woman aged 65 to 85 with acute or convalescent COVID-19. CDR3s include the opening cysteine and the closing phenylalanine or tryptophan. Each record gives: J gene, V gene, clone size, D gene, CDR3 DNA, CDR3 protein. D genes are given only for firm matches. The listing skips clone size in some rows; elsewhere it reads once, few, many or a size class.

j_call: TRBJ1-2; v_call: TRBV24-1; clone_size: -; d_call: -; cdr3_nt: TGTGCCACCAGAGGGGGGGACTATGGCTACACCTTC; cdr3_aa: CATRGGDYGYTF
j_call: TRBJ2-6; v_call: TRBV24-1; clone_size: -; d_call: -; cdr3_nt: TGTGCCACCAGCGGGGGGGGACAGGGAACCAACGTCCTGACTTTC; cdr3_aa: CATSGGGQGTNVLTF
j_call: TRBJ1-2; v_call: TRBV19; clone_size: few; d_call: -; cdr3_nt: TGTGCCAGTAATAGCCTCCCCCCTCTAGGAGGCTACACCTTC; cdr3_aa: CASNSLPPLGGYTF
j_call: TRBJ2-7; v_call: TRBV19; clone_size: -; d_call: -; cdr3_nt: TGTGCCAGTAGCGTTTCGACAGGCTACGAGCAGTACTTC; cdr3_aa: CASSVSTGYEQYF
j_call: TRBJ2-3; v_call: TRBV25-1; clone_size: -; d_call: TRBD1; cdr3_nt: TGTGCCAGCAGTGAAGGACAGGCGGAGGTATCAGATACGCAGTATTTT; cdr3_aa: CASSEGQAEVSDTQYF
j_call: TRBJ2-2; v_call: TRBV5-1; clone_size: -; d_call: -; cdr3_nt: TGCGCCAGCAGGGAGGGGCAGGGCAACACCGGGGAGCTGTTTTTT; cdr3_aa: CASREGQGNTGELFF
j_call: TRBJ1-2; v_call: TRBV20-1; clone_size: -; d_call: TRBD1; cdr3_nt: TGCAGTGCTAGTCGCAGGGGGTTGGACTATGGCTACACCTTC; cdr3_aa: CSASRRGLDYGYTF
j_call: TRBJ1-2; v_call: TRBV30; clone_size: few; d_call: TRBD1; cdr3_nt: TGTGCCTGGGACAGCGGACAGGGCTATGGCTACACCTTC; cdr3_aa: CAWDSGQGYGYTF
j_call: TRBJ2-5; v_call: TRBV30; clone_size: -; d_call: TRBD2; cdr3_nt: TGTGCCTGGCGGGAGACTAGCGCTCAAGAGACCCAGTACTTC; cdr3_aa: CAWRETSAQETQYF
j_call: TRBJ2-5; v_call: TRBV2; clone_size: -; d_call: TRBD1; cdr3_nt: TGTGCCACCTCCGACAGGGGAGGAGGGGAGACCCAGTACTTC; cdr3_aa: CATSDRGGGETQYF
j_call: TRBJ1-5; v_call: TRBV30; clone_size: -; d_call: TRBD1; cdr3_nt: TGTGCCTGGAGCGCCGACAGGGGGGGAGGGCAGCCCCAGCATTTT; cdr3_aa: CAWSADRGGGQPQHF